What follows is one T cell receptor (beta chain) and its context. The antigen remains unidentified. The data stem from a study of CD8 T cell repertoires and HIV-1 epitope variants. Survey-depth immunoSEQ sequencing covered TCR beta CDR3 regions. TCRdb's table, derived via immunoSEQ multiplex PCR, lists solely in-frame clones and lacks some. The sample has roughly 3,000 clones; around 70% are singletons. The clonotype was recovered from a male donor with HIV. Sequenced: cultured CD8+ T cells derived from PBMCs.

DNA of the CDR3: TGTGCCAGCAGTTTAGCAGGCGGCTACGAGCAGTACTTC. Protein: CASSLAGGYEQYF. The chain couples TRBV27 to TRBJ2-7; the D is unclear. Germline CDR1 and CDR2: MNHEY and SMNVEV (reference sequence). The CDR3 spans 13 residues. The ends were cut back, 2 bases at V and 3 bases at J, with 8 bases in the middle.